Given below is one T cell receptor (beta chain) in context. Its specificity is not known. Separate from the roughly 610-subject first cohort, the approximately 120-subject validation cohort was the one that the donors belonged to. The protocol was immunoSEQ multiplex PCR, while the TCRdb copy is restricted to in-frame clones and leaves out a portion. The table lists over 120,000 clones, roughly nine tenths of them singletons. This sample was included in a study of cytomegalovirus exposure and HLA in healthy donors. Across the whole study: The 90 to 150 validation repertoires used a platform that matched the one used for the approximately 610 first-cohort repertoires, as a later analysis reported. Study-level points and caveats: That first-cohort TCR clusters tended to co-occur in the approximately 110 validation repertoires was found in a later analysis.

The CDR3 contains 15 residues. Trimming cost V 7 bases and J 5 bases, with 20 bases left between them. The germline CDR1 and CDR2 sequences are LNHDA and SQIVND (reference sequence). The chain links TRBV19 to TRBJ1-2, with a weak D call TRBD1 (6 bases). The sequenced material came from PBMCs. The source is a woman aged 18-29 years in good health and CMV-seropositive. CDR3 sequence reads: CASTPDRRSIYGYTF. For the CDR3, the DNA is TGTGCCAGTACCCCGGACAGAAGATCTATTTATGGCTACACCTTC.